Below, one T cell receptor (beta chain) is given with its context. Its specificity is not known. The CDR3 is 20 amino acids. V lost 2 bases to trimming and J lost 1 base, with 24 bases between them. CDR1 LGHNT and CDR2 FRNRAP come from the germline V gene. The table came from immunoSEQ multiplex PCR; TCRdb's copy has only in-frame clones and leaves some out. The table has more than 35,000 clones, 70% to 80% seen once. This sample is part of a study of cytotoxic CD8 clonotypes in ibrutinib-treated CLL. About the research overall: Of the patients, about a dozen were relapsed/refractory, roughly 15 treatment-naive and about 17 IGHV unmutated. General study results and limits: Patients showed higher baseline clonality than age-matched healthy donors, and it tracked circulating CD8+ T-cell counts.

For TCR beta libraries, roughly 2.2 micrograms of genomic DNA were obtained from cryopreserved PBMCs. The chain couples TRBV12-5 to TRBJ1-5, with a weak D call TRBD1 (5 bases). The starting material was PBMCs, obtained at disease progression, from a patient treated with ibrutinib. The TCR was taken from a human donor with chronic lymphocytic leukemia. This CDR3 is CASGLSRGGALRGSNQPQHF. The DNA for the CDR3 is TGTGCTAGTGGTTTGTCCCGGGGAGGGGCGCTTAGAGGGAGCAATCAGCCCCAGCATTTT.